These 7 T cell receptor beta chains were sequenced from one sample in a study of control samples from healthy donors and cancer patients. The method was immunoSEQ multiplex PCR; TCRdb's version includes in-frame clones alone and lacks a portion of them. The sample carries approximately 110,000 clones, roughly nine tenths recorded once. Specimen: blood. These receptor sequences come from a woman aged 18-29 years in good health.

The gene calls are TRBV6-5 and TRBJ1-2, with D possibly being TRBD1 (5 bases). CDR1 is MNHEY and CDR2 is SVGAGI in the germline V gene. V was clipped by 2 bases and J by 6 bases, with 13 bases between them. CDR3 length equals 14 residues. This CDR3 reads CASSYANGGNGYTF. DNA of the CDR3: TGTGCCAGCAGTTACGCAAACGGGGGGAATGGCTACACCTTC.

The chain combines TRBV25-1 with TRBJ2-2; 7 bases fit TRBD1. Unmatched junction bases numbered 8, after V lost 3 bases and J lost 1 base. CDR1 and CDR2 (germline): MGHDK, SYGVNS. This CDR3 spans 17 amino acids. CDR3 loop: CASSDGPGTVNTGELFF. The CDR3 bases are TGTGCCAGCAGTGATGGCCCCGGGACAGTGAACACCGGGGAGCTGTTTTTT.

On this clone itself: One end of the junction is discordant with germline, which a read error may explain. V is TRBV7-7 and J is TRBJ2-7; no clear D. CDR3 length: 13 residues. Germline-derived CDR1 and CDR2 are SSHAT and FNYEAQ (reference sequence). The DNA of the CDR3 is TGTGCTAGCAGCTTAGACCTAGGACGCGAGCAGTACTTC. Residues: CASSLDLGREQYF.

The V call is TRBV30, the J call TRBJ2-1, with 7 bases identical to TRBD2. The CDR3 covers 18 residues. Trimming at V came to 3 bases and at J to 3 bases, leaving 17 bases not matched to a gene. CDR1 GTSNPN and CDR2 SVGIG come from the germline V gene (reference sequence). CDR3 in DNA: TGTGCCTGGAGGGCGAGGGATGGCGGGGGATACTACTACAATGAGCAGTTCTTC. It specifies CAWRARDGGGYYYNEQFF.

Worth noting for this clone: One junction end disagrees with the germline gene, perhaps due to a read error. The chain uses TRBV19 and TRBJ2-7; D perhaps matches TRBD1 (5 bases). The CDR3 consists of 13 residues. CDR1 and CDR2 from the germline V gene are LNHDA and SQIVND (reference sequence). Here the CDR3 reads CASSTHLQADLLF. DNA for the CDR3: TGTGCCAGTAGTACCCACCTACAGGCGGATCTTCTCTTC.

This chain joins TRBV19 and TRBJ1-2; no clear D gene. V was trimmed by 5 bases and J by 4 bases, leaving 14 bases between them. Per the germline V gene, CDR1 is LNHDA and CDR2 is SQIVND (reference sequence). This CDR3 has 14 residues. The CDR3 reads CASSPEQSSYGYTF. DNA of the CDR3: TGTGCCAGTAGTCCCGAGCAGAGTTCCTATGGCTACACCTTC.

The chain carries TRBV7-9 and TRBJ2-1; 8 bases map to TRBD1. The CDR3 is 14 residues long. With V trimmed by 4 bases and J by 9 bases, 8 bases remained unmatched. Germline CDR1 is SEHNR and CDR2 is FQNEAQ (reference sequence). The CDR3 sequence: CASSYGTGFVEQFF. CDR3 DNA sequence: TGTGCCAGCAGCTACGGGACAGGCTTTGTTGAGCAGTTCTTC. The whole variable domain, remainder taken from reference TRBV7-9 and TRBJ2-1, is DTGVSQNPRHKITKRGQNVTFRCDPISEHNRLYWYRQTLGQGPEFLTYFQNEAQLEKSRLLSDRFSAERPKGSFSTLEIQRTEQGDSAMYLCASSYGTGFVEQFFGPGTRLTVL.